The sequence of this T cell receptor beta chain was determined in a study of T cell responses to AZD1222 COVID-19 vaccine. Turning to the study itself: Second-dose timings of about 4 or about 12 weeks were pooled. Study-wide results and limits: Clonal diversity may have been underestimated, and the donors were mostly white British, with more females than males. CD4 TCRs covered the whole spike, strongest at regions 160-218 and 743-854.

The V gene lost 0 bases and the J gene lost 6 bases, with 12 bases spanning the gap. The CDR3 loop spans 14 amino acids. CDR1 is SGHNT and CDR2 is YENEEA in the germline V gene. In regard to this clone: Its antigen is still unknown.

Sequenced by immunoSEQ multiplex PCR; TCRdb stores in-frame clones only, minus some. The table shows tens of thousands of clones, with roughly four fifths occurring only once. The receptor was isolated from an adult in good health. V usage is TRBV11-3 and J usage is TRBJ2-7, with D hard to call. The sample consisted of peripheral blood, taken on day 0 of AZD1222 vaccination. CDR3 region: CASSLDLSLVEQYF. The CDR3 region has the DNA TGTGCCAGCAGCTTAGATCTGAGCCTTGTCGAGCAGTACTTC.